Below are 17 T cell receptor beta chains sequenced from a single sample in a study of human T cells and chemical hapten exposure. The time point denotes: patch test 3, about 24 weeks after DPC sensitization. Treatment specified: therapeutic diphenylcyclopropenone sensitization with weekly scalp DPC. TCRdb re-called the RACE reads with MiXCR, one entry per CDR3 protein. This sample has about 76,000 distinct CDR3 sequences, with over 10% found just once. The sequencing here drew on whole blood, taken in connection with sensitization to the hapten diphenylcyclopropenone (DPC). These receptors were taken from a woman between 50 and 59 years old with alopecia areata. Some clones in this sample may be carry-over from other donors' samples.

This clonotype was seen at least ten times. The rearrangement links TRBV29-1 to TRBJ2-7, with 7 bases aligning to TRBD1. The CDR3 covers 13 residues. The V gene end was trimmed by 1 base and the J gene end by 2 bases; junction bases not matched to a gene: 2. From germline, CDR1 is SQVTM and CDR2 ANQGSEA. DNA for the CDR3: TGCAGCGTTGAAGGGACAGGAGCCTACGAGCAGTACTTC. Amino acid sequence: CSVEGTGAYEQYF.

This clonotype has a handful of counts. The CDR3 DNA sequence: TGTGCCAGCAGCCTCTCCCGGACTAGCGGAAGCTCTGGGGCCAACGTCCTGACTTTC. This sequence encodes CASSLSRTSGSSGANVLTF. The rearrangement links TRBV7-6 to TRBJ2-6; 10 nucleotides match TRBD2. The CDR3 is 19 amino acids. Trimming took 5 bases from V and 0 from J; bases not matched to a gene: 10. Germline V gene sequence: CDR1 SGHVS, CDR2 FNYEAQ.

In its sample, this clonotype was seen a few times. The chain links TRBV19 to TRBJ2-4; the D gene is possibly TRBD2 (5 bases). Deletions cut 4 bases from V and 3 bases from J, with 19 bases between. Per the germline V gene, CDR1 is LNHDA and CDR2 is SQIVND (reference sequence). CDR3 length equals 17 residues. The CDR3: CASSKAGLAGLKNIQYF. The CDR3 bases are TGTGCCAGTAGTAAAGCTGGTCTAGCTGGCCTCAAAAACATTCAGTACTTC.

The table lists this clonotype with a few counts. The chain couples TRBV6-2 or TRBV6-3 to TRBJ2-2, with 12 bases lining up with TRBD2. Germline values: CDR1 MNHEY, CDR2 SVGEGT. Trimming at V came to 6 bases and at J to 4 bases, leaving 6 bases not matched to a gene. The CDR3 sequence is 16 residues long. This chain's CDR3 is CASSQLAGGGTGELFF. CDR3 in DNA: TGTGCCAGCAGCCAACTAGCGGGAGGAGGCACCGGGGAGCTGTTTTTT.

This clonotype was observed at least ten times. The CDR3 DNA follows: TGTGCCAGCAGCGGATTTGGAAAGAAACTGTTTTTT. Translated: CASSGFGKKLFF. The rearrangement links TRBV7-2 to TRBJ1-4, with unresolved D. V lost 5 bases, J lost 11 bases, and 12 bases lay in between. In germline, CDR1 is SGHTA, CDR2 FQGNSA. This CDR3 region has 12 residues.

This clonotype was picked up many times. This sequence joins TRBV6-5 and TRBJ2-3; D possibly uses TRBD1 or TRBD2 (5 bases each). This CDR3 comprises 15 residues. CDR1 is MNHEY and CDR2 is SVGAGI in the germline V gene. V lost 5 bases, J lost 4 bases, and 16 bases lay in between. CDR3 in DNA: TGTGCCAGCAGTCATTACCCCCGGGGCGCAGATACGCAGTATTTT. This gives the protein CASSHYPRGADTQYF.

This clonotype has ten or more counts. This chain links TRBV18 with TRBJ1-1; D unresolved. With 8 bases removed from V and 2 bases from J, the gap between germline ends came to 12 bases. There are 13 residues in the CDR3. Germline loops: CDR1 KGHSH, CDR2 LQKENI. CDR3 amino acids: CASVLRPNTEAFF. The CDR3 DNA follows: TGTGCCAGCGTACTGCGTCCCAACACTGAAGCTTTCTTT.

Many counts were recorded for this clonotype. For the CDR3, the DNA is TGCAGCGTTCAGATGACAGCCACCGGGGAGCTGTTTTTT. Its translation: CSVQMTATGELFF. The genes are TRBV29-1 and TRBJ2-2; a weak D match, TRBD1 (5 bases). V was clipped by 5 bases and J by 4 bases, with 11 bases between them. The CDR3 has 13 amino acids. From germline, CDR1 is SQVTM and CDR2 ANQGSEA.

This clonotype was picked up many times. The chain recombines TRBV7-6 with TRBJ1-3; D gene ambiguous. The length of the CDR3 is 16 residues. Germline-derived CDR1 and CDR2 are SGHVS and FNYEAQ. V was pared by 1 base and J by 0 bases, with 10 bases between. The CDR3 region is CASSLEARLSGNTIYF. Written as DNA, the CDR3 is TGTGCCAGCAGCTTAGAAGCCCGGCTCTCTGGAAACACCATATATTTT.

The gene calls are TRBV18 and TRBJ1-1; D uncertain. CDR3 length: 12 residues. Trimming removed 2 bases at V and 0 bases at J, with 1 base between. Germline V gene data show CDR1 as KGHSH and CDR2 as LQKENI. The CDR3 sequence: CASSPMNTEAFF. In nucleotides, the CDR3 is TGTGCCAGCTCACCAATGAACACTGAAGCTTTCTTT.

J is TRBJ2-5 and V is TRBV5-1; D might be TRBD1 or TRBD2, each matching 5 bases. This CDR3 comprises 15 residues. CDR1 and CDR2 (germline): SGHRS, YFSETQ. Deletions cut 2 bases from V and 0 bases from J, with 11 bases between. CDR3 sequence: CASSFGGWNQETQYF. The CDR3 DNA is TGCGCCAGCAGCTTTGGGGGATGGAACCAAGAGACCCAGTACTTC. The full variable domain, its missing parts supplied by reference TRBV5-1 and TRBJ2-5, is KAGVTQTPRYLIKTRGQQVTLSCSPISGHRSVSWYQQTPGQGLQFLFEYFSETQRNKGNFPGRFSGRQFSNSRSEMNVSTLELGDSALYLCASSFGGWNQETQYFGPGTRLLVL.

This clonotype has more than one count but fewer than ten. V gene TRBV20-1 combines with J gene TRBJ2-3; 7 bases map to TRBD2. The CDR3 runs to 14 residues. V lost 3 bases, J lost 7 bases, and 10 bases stayed unmatched. CDR1 DFQATT and CDR2 SNEGSKA come from the germline V gene (reference sequence). Here the CDR3 DNA reads TGCAGTGCTAGTGGCGGGAGTAGGTTGAATACGCAGTATTTT. This codes for CSASGGSRLNTQYF.

The table lists this clonotype with many counts. V gene TRBV3-1 combines with J gene TRBJ2-1, with TRBD2 matching 7 bases. This CDR3 is built from 14 residues. The J segment lost 9 bases and the V segment lost 3 bases, leaving 8 bases of the junction unmatched. Per the germline V gene, CDR1 is LGHDT and CDR2 is YNNKEL (reference sequence). CDR3 sequence: CASSHSAGRGEQFF. Written as DNA, the CDR3 is TGTGCCAGCAGCCACTCGGCGGGGAGGGGTGAGCAGTTCTTC.

Many counts were recorded for this clonotype. The V and J genes are TRBV3-1 and TRBJ2-3; TRBD2 matches at 8 bases. This CDR3 contains 15 residues. CDR1 is LGHDT, CDR2 YNNKEL, per germline (reference sequence). Trimming cost V 0 bases and J 1 base; bases outside gene matches: 0. The CDR3 here is CASSQELAGTDTQYF. CDR3 DNA sequence: TGTGCCAGCAGCCAAGAACTAGCGGGCACAGATACGCAGTATTTT.

This clonotype was counted a few times. The V call is TRBV6-5, the J call TRBJ1-1; TRBD1 is a possible D gene (5 bases). CDR1 MNHEY and CDR2 SVGAGI come from the germline V gene. The germline V and J ends were trimmed by 0 bases and 5 bases, with 13 bases remaining between them. The CDR3 has 15 residues. This chain's CDR3 is CASSYSNQGRTEAFF. For the CDR3, the DNA is TGTGCCAGCAGTTACTCGAATCAGGGTCGGACTGAAGCTTTCTTT.

This clonotype was seen repeatedly, ten times or more. The gene calls are TRBV11-2 and TRBJ2-2; 9 positions match TRBD1. CDR1 and CDR2 from the germline V gene are SGHAT and FQNNGV. The CDR3 is made up of 15 amino acids. The junction had 4 bases not matched to a gene; V was cut back by 3 bases and J by 5 bases. This CDR3 is CASSFWTGVTGELFF. Written as DNA, the CDR3 is TGTGCCAGCAGCTTCTGGACAGGGGTGACCGGGGAGCTGTTTTTT.

There are a few counts of this clonotype. Here the CDR3 DNA reads TGTGCCAGCAGCGCGACCTACGAGCAGTACTTC. It codes for CASSATYEQYF. V and J are TRBV7-9 and TRBJ2-7; D is uncertain. This CDR3 has 11 amino acids. With 5 bases removed from V and 2 bases from J, the gap between germline ends came to 4 bases. The germline V gene encodes CDR1 SEHNR and CDR2 FQNEAQ (reference sequence). The full variable domain, rest sourced from reference TRBV7-9 and TRBJ2-7, is DTGVSQNPRHKITKRGQNVTFRCDPISEHNRLYWYRQTLGQGPEFLTYFQNEAQLEKSRLLSDRFSAERPKGSFSTLEIQRTEQGDSAMYLCASSATYEQYFGPGTRLTVT.